These 27 T cell receptor beta chains share one sample of origin, sequenced in a study of T cell changes during pregnancy in multiple sclerosis. The repertoire was sequenced with immunoSEQ multiplex PCR; TCRdb's copy has only in-frame clones and lacks some. Counted here are some 100,000 clones, about 92% occurring once; the ten biggest clones make up under 1.5%. The sequencing used peripheral blood, collected in the second trimester of pregnancy. The origin of the receptors is a female donor with multiple sclerosis, enrolled in a pregnancy study.

The chain links TRBV13 to TRBJ1-1; D may be TRBD1 (5 bases). Deletions cut 4 bases from V and 5 bases from J, with 14 bases between. Germline V lookup: CDR1 PRHDT, CDR2 FYEKMQ (reference sequence). CDR3 length: 14 amino acids. The CDR3 DNA reads as TGTGCCAGCAGCTCACCGGGGGAGGGGACTGAAGCTTTCTTT. This encodes CASSSPGEGTEAFF.

This clone has a handful of counts. CDR3 protein: CASSENSGDTDTQYF. The CDR3 region has the DNA TGTGCCAGCAGTGAAAATAGCGGTGACACAGATACGCAGTATTTT. The V and J genes are TRBV6-4 and TRBJ2-3, with D maybe TRBD2 (6 bases). CDR1 is MRHNA, CDR2 SNTAGT, per germline. V gave up 3 bases and J gave up 2 bases, with 12 bases separating them. This CDR3 has 15 amino acids.

V is TRBV29-1 and J is TRBJ2-1; 8 nucleotides align to TRBD2. CDR3 length: 14 residues. The germline CDR1 and CDR2 sequences are SQVTM and ANQGSEA. J was trimmed by 6 bases and V by 6 bases; bases with no gene match: 10. CDR3 residues: CSVDHGTRGNEQFF. The DNA for the CDR3 is TGCAGCGTGGACCACGGGACTAGAGGCAATGAGCAGTTCTTC.

The V and J genes are TRBV2 and TRBJ1-2; 7 bases map to TRBD1. J lost 7 bases, V lost 5 bases, and 7 bases had no gene match. Germline CDR1 and CDR2: SNHLY and FYNNEI. The CDR3 has 13 residues. CDR3 loop: CASSREGAGGYTF. The CDR3 nucleotides are TGTGCCAGCAGTCGTGAGGGGGCAGGTGGCTACACCTTC.

This rearrangement joins TRBV2 to TRBJ2-1, with TRBD2 matching over 11 bases. Germline CDR1 SNHLY, CDR2 FYNNEI. CDR3 length: 16 residues. V shed 5 bases, J shed 7 bases, and the junction held 10 bases outside the gene matches. The CDR3 loop is CASSFETSGVSNEQFF. The CDR3 nucleotides read TGTGCCAGCAGTTTCGAGACTAGCGGGGTTTCGAATGAGCAGTTCTTC.

V usage is TRBV28 and J usage is TRBJ1-4; 9 nucleotides match TRBD1. Losses at the gene ends were 3 bases for V and 10 bases for J; bases not matched to a gene: 12. Germline lookup yields CDR1 MDHEN and CDR2 SYDVKM. The CDR3 covers 16 residues. CDR3 sequence: CASSFLGDRDIGKLFF. The DNA for the CDR3 is TGTGCCAGCAGTTTTCTCGGGGACAGGGACATCGGAAAACTGTTTTTT.

The genes are TRBV7-3 and TRBJ2-6; the match to TRBD2 covers 12 bases. The CDR3 runs to 18 residues. After removal of 3 bases from V and 1 base from J, the junction contained 4 bases not matched to a gene. Germline V CDR1 and CDR2: SGHTA, FQGTGA. The CDR3 loop is CASSFRLAGASGANVLTF. The CDR3 DNA follows: TGTGCCAGCAGCTTCAGACTAGCGGGAGCGTCTGGGGCCAACGTCCTGACTTTC.

This chain uses TRBV7-9 with TRBJ2-2, with TRBD2 matching 8 bases. Germline V CDR1 and CDR2: SEHNR, FQNEAQ (reference sequence). This CDR3 has 15 residues. Germline trimming cut 5 bases from V and 4 bases from J; bases unmatched to any gene: 6. Here the CDR3 reads CASSQREFSTGELFF. As DNA, the CDR3 is TGTGCCAGCAGCCAGCGGGAGTTTTCCACCGGGGAGCTGTTTTTT. The full variable domain, its missing parts supplied by reference TRBV7-9 and TRBJ2-2, is DTGVSQNPRHKITKRGQNVTFRCDPISEHNRLYWYRQTLGQGPEFLTYFQNEAQLEKSRLLSDRFSAERPKGSFSTLEIQRTEQGDSAMYLCASSQREFSTGELFFGEGSRLTVL.

The chain links TRBV19 to TRBJ1-5, with D hard to call. The CDR3 consists of 13 residues. V gave up 5 bases and J gave up 7 bases, with 12 bases separating them. Looked up from germline, CDR1 is LNHDA and CDR2 is SQIVND (reference sequence). The CDR3: CASSPSGVQPQHF. The DNA of the CDR3 is TGTGCCAGTAGTCCCTCCGGGGTCCAGCCCCAGCATTTT.

V is TRBV7-8 and J is TRBJ2-7; D is undetermined. Germline V gene lookup returns CDR1 SGHVS and CDR2 FQNEAQ. V dropped 4 bases and J dropped 7 bases, with 8 bases sitting between them. This CDR3 region has 11 residues. For the CDR3, the DNA is TGTGCCAGCAGCTCTTCCTTGGAGCAGTACTTC. It encodes CASSSSLEQYF.

The chain links TRBV11-3 to TRBJ2-1; D is uncertain. Germline V gene sequence: CDR1 SGHNT, CDR2 YENEEA. The V end lost 1 base, the J end lost 4 bases, and 17 bases lay between the germline ends. This CDR3 has 17 residues. CDR3 DNA: TGTGCCAGCAGCTTAGGAAGTAGCAGATTAATATACAATGAGCAGTTCTTC. Protein: CASSLGSSRLIYNEQFF. Full variable domain (outside the CDR3, taken from reference TRBV11-3 and TRBJ2-1): EAGVVQSPRYKIIEKKQPVAFWCNPISGHNTLYWYLQNLGQGPELLIRYENEEAVDDSQLPKDRFSAERLKGVDSTLKIQPAELGDSAVYLCASSLGSSRLIYNEQFFGPGTRLTVL.

This chain uses TRBV27 with TRBJ1-2; D perhaps matches TRBD1 (6 bases). CDR1 is MNHEY and CDR2 is SMNVEV in the germline V gene (reference sequence). Trimming pared 6 bases from V and 3 bases from J, leaving 11 bases between. This CDR3 contains 13 residues. This CDR3 reads CASRPTGHYGYTF. The CDR3 DNA follows: TGTGCCAGCAGACCCACAGGGCACTATGGCTACACCTTC.

Details on this clone: This CDR3 is also generated by other DNA sequences in the sample. The chain combines TRBV5-8 with TRBJ2-1; 11 nucleotides align to TRBD2. This CDR3 is 15 amino acids long. V lost 2 bases to trimming and J lost 4 bases; unmatched junction nucleotides: 2. Germline CDR1 reads SGHTS; CDR2 reads YDEGEE. CDR3 in amino acids: CASSFGTSGYNEQFF. DNA for the CDR3: TGTGCCAGCAGCTTTGGGACTAGCGGATACAATGAGCAGTTCTTC.

The V call is TRBV2, the J call TRBJ2-7; a possible D gene is TRBD1 (6 bases). The CDR3 length is 14 residues. Germline V gene lookup returns CDR1 SNHLY and CDR2 FYNNEI. Trimming pared 10 bases from V and 5 bases from J, leaving 21 bases between. CDR3 region: CATQQGPSSDEQYF. CDR3 sequence (DNA): TGTGCCACCCAACAGGGCCCTAGCTCGGACGAGCAGTACTTC.

The rearrangement links TRBV5-6 to TRBJ1-2; TRBD1 agrees at 7 bases. The CDR3 is 14 amino acids. V lost 2 bases, J lost 5 bases, and 6 bases stayed unmatched. CDR1 is SGHDT and CDR2 is YYEEEE in the germline V gene. The CDR3 is CASSFFDRDYGYTF. CDR3 in DNA: TGTGCCAGCAGCTTTTTCGACAGGGATTATGGCTACACCTTC.

The sample holds one count of this clone. The chain joins TRBV7-2 to TRBJ1-3; D is perhaps TRBD1 (6 bases). The germline V and J ends were trimmed by 1 base and 0 bases, with 7 bases remaining between them. This CDR3 has 15 amino acids. CDR1 is SGHTA and CDR2 is FQGNSA in the germline V gene. The DNA for the CDR3 is TGTGCCAGCAGCTTAGGGGACACCTCTGGAAACACCATATATTTT. Residues: CASSLGDTSGNTIYF. Full variable domain (rest looked up from reference TRBV7-2 and TRBJ1-3): GAGVSQSPSNKVTEKGKDVELRCDPISGHTALYWYRQSLGQGLEFLIYFQGNSAPDKSGLPSDRFSAERTGGSVSTLTIQRTQQEDSAVYLCASSLGDTSGNTIYFGEGSWLTVV.

The chain recombines TRBV6-5 with TRBJ1-6; TRBD1 aligns across 9 bases. Germline CDR1 reads MNHEY; CDR2 reads SVGAGI. The CDR3 length is 15 residues. V lost 10 bases, J lost 9 bases, and 13 bases stayed unmatched. CDR3 sequence (DNA): TGTGCCACCACCCGGGACAGGGTGAAAGGTTCACCCCTCCACTTT. Translating gives CATTRDRVKGSPLHF.

The V and J genes are TRBV5-1 and TRBJ2-3; TRBD1 aligns across 8 bases. Germline lookup yields CDR1 SGHRS and CDR2 YFSETQ. The CDR3 spans 15 residues. V lost 1 base to trimming and J lost 1 base; unmatched junction nucleotides: 2. Here the CDR3 reads CASSLSGGGTDTQYF. DNA for the CDR3: TGCGCCAGCAGCTTGTCAGGGGGCGGCACAGATACGCAGTATTTT.

V and J are TRBV6-5 and TRBJ2-7, with unresolved D. Trimming stripped 0 bases from V and 1 base from J, with 10 bases between. Germline CDR1 reads MNHEY; CDR2 reads SVGAGI. The CDR3 is 15 residues long. The CDR3 nucleotides are TGTGCCAGCAGTTACTCCCCCGCAGGATCCTACGAGCAGTACTTC. It translates to CASSYSPAGSYEQYF.

DNA for the CDR3: TGTGCCAGCAGTGAAGGTGTCGTACGCCGAGTGGTACATGAGCAGTTCTTC. Translating gives CASSEGVVRRVVHEQFF. V usage is TRBV6-1 and J usage is TRBJ2-1; D is undetermined. The germline V gene has CDR1 MNHNS and CDR2 SASEGT. Trimming shortened V by 1 base and J by 8 bases, and 21 bases separated the two germline ends. The length of the CDR3 is 17 residues.

V usage is TRBV27 and J usage is TRBJ2-2; 9 positions match TRBD1. After removal of 4 bases from V and 7 bases from J, the junction contained 7 bases not matched to a gene. The CDR3 runs to 15 residues. Germline V gene sequence: CDR1 MNHEY, CDR2 SMNVEV (reference sequence). The CDR3 here is CASSSRRQGDGELFF. The DNA for the CDR3 is TGTGCCAGCAGTTCGAGGAGACAGGGGGACGGGGAGCTGTTTTTT.

The rearrangement joins TRBV4-1 to TRBJ1-1; 8 nucleotides align to TRBD1. V gave up 4 bases and J gave up 4 bases; unmatched junction bases: 5. The length of the CDR3 is 14 residues. In germline, CDR1 is MGHRA, CDR2 YSYEKL. The CDR3 reads CASSPGQVGTEAFF. CDR3 DNA: TGCGCCAGCAGCCCGGGACAGGTGGGCACTGAAGCTTTCTTT.

The chain's CDR3 is CASRQTGPLGDGELFF. CDR3 coding DNA: TGTGCCAGCAGGCAGACAGGCCCCCTTGGGGACGGGGAGCTGTTTTTT. The rearrangement links TRBV27 to TRBJ2-2; D may be TRBD1 (6 bases). This CDR3 spans 16 amino acids. V dropped 6 bases and J dropped 7 bases, with 21 bases sitting between them. Germline values: CDR1 MNHEY, CDR2 SMNVEV (reference sequence).

The chain combines TRBV27 with TRBJ2-7, with 12 bases aligning to TRBD1. The CDR3 totals 14 residues. The J segment lost 4 bases and the V segment lost 5 bases, leaving 3 bases of the junction unmatched. The germline CDR1 and CDR2 sequences are MNHEY and SMNVEV (reference sequence). The CDR3 bases are TGTGCCAGCAGTCTGGGACAGGGGGCTTACGAGCAGTACTTC. It is translated as CASSLGQGAYEQYF.

The rearrangement links TRBV5-8 to TRBJ2-5; 11 bases are a match to TRBD1. Trimming removed 5 bases from V and 2 bases from J; junction bases left unmatched: 5. Germline lookup yields CDR1 SGHTS and CDR2 YDEGEE. This CDR3 has 15 amino acids. The CDR3 DNA reads TGTGCCAGCAGACCAGGGACAGGGGGTCAAGAGACCCAGTACTTC. Translation: CASRPGTGGQETQYF.

This clone was recorded once. The CDR3, as DNA: TGTGCCAGCAGTCCCTCAGCGGGAGGTAAAGAGCAGTTCTTC. It specifies CASSPSAGGKEQFF. J is TRBJ2-1 and V is TRBV7-2; 9 positions agree with TRBD2. V shed 6 bases and J 10 bases; nucleotides not matched to a gene: 10. This CDR3 has 14 residues. The germline CDR1 and CDR2 sequences are SGHTA and FQGNSA.

The gene calls are TRBV19 and TRBJ2-2; 7 nucleotides agree with TRBD1. The CDR3 runs to 14 residues. CDR1 and CDR2 (germline): LNHDA, SQIVND (reference sequence). The ends lost 7 bases at V and 1 base at J; junction bases unmatched: 3. The CDR3 region is CASTRTGNTGELFF. In DNA, the CDR3 is TGTGCCAGTACAAGGACAGGGAACACCGGGGAGCTGTTTTTT.